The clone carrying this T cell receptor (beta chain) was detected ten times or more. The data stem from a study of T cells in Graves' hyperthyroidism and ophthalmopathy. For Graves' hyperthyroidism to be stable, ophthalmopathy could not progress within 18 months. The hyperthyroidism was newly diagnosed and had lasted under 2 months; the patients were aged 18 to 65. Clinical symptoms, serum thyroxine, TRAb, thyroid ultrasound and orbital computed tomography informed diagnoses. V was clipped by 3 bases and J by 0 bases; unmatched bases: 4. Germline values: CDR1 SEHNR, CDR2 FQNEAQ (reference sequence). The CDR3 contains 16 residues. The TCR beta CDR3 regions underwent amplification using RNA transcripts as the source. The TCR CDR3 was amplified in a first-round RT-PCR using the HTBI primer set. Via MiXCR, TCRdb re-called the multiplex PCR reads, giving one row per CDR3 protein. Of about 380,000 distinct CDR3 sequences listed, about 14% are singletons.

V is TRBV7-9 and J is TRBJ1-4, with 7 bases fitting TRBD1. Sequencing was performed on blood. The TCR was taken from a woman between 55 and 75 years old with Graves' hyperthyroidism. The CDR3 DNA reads TGTGCCAGCAGCTTCACGGGGACAGCAACTAATGAAAAACTGTTTTTT. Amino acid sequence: CASSFTGTATNEKLFF. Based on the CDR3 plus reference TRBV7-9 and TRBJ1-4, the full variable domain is DTGVSQNPRHKITKRGQNVTFRCDPISEHNRLYWYRQTLGQGPEFLTYFQNEAQLEKSRLLSDRFSAERPKGSFSTLEIQRTEQGDSAMYLCASSFTGTATNEKLFFGSGTQLSVL.